This T cell receptor beta chain came from a study of T-cell memory formation after mild COVID-19. General study results and limits: Pre-infection memory harbored some responding clones, suggesting cross-reactive memory joined.

Turning to this clonotype: Its antigen is unidentified.

MiXCR was run by TCRdb on the 5' RACE reads, yielding one entry per CDR3 protein. The sample gives about 110,000 distinct CDR3 sequences, about 18% of which show up once; about 6% is in the top ten. Sequenced sample: PBMCs or a T cell subset sorted from them (not recorded which). This TCR was recovered from a man aged 18 to 35 who had mild COVID-19 (a few samples of this study predate the infection). Cell type and time point are not known.

The DNA for the CDR3 is TGTGCCAGCAGCTTAGGCAGTCCTGGCTACACCTTC. This codes for CASSLGSPGYTF. V gene TRBV7-9 combines with J gene TRBJ1-2; D is undetermined. This CDR3 spans 12 amino acids. V was clipped by 1 base and J by 7 bases, with 7 bases between them. CDR1 and CDR2 from the germline V gene are SEHNR and FQNEAQ (reference sequence).